These T cell receptor beta chains were read from a single sample in a study of blood T cell repertoires in COVID-19. Assay used: immunoSEQ multiplex PCR; TCRdb lists only in-frame clones, some missing. The profile shows about 69,000 clones, almost 80% of them singletons. The material sequenced was peripheral blood. These receptors were obtained from a man aged 60 to 69 with acute or convalescent COVID-19. CDR3s leave out the opening cysteine and the closing phenylalanine or tryptophan. Each record gives: V gene, J gene, CDR3 protein.

TRBV7-9,TRBJ1-5,ASSSQGNQPQH
TRBV7-6,TRBJ2-3,ASSVRDRFTDTQY
TRBV6-5,TRBJ1-5,ASSYSRDNQPQH
TRBV11-1,TRBJ1-2,ASSLGQGFGYT
TRBV24-1,TRBJ2-7,ATSDKKGQAPYEQY
TRBV29-1,TRBJ2-4,SVEGSKGRGIQY
TRBV7-9,TRBJ1-2,ASSPDREYQGYT
TRBV7-2,TRBJ1-1,ASSVQGNTEAF
TRBV9,TRBJ2-1,ASSSGHSRTGVTRFYNEQF
TRBV7-2,TRBJ1-2,ASSLETVYRDYT
TRBV7-2,TRBJ1-1,ASSALQGHRAEAF
TRBV5-1,TRBJ2-7,ASIETVGREQY
TRBV18,TRBJ2-7,ASSTVTYEQY
TRBV5-8,TRBJ2-5,ASSLHWGTESSETQY
TRBV2,TRBJ1-6,ASSDGFGGARPLH
TRBV7-9,TRBJ1-1,ASSLEQPETEAF
TRBV7-6,TRBJ2-1,ASSLALGGAIRNEQF
TRBV5-1,TRBJ1-4,ASSSLQGSGEKLF
TRBV30,TRBJ1-5,AWSGTLSNQPQH
TRBV4-1,TRBJ1-2,ASSQIGGPGYGYT
TRBV7-6,TRBJ2-3,ASSFQDTPTDTQY
TRBV6-1,TRBJ2-1,ASSELGDFRIESYNEQF
TRBV15,TRBJ1-5,ATSIPSGVGNQPQH
TRBV7-2,TRBJ1-2,ASSITTGDYGYT
TRBV7-2,TRBJ1-5,ASSPNVAQPQH
TRBV7-2,TRBJ2-2,ASSWTGMAGELF
TRBV25-1,TRBJ1-3,ASSEPENGDTIY
TRBV27,TRBJ1-3,ASSVSSAGNTIY
TRBV27,TRBJ1-2,ASSLLQGYGYT
TRBV5-1,TRBJ2-3,ASSWRQASREDTQY
TRBV9,TRBJ2-1,ASSPTWDRGNEQF
TRBV5-5,TRBJ2-3,ASSRTEGLAEDTQY